This entry lists 8 T cell receptor beta chains sequenced from one sample in a study of shared clonotypes between healthy human individuals. Sequenced by immunoSEQ multiplex PCR; TCRdb stores in-frame clones only, minus some. The sample records approximately 2.5 million clones, over 85% being singletons. The sample taken for sequencing was naive CD4+ T cells from PBMCs. As to subset: CD45RA+ positively selected. These receptors were collected from a man between 18 and 29 years old in good health. Some clones in this sample may be carry-over from other donors' samples.

This clone was found once. The chain carries TRBV30 and TRBJ2-1; 13 nucleotides agree with TRBD2. CDR1 is GTSNPN and CDR2 is SVGIG in the germline V gene (reference sequence). The CDR3 consists of 16 residues. V lost 5 bases to trimming and J lost 8 bases; unmatched junction nucleotides: 12. The CDR3 spells CAWFHTRTSGSDEQFF. The CDR3 DNA sequence: TGTGCCTGGTTCCATACTCGGACTAGCGGGAGCGATGAGCAGTTCTTC.

V gene TRBV5-6 combines with J gene TRBJ1-4, with D hard to call. The V end lost 1 base, the J end lost 6 bases, and 4 bases lay between the germline ends. There are 12 residues in the CDR3. Germline loops: CDR1 SGHDT, CDR2 YYEEEE. The CDR3 DNA reads TGTGCCAGCAGCTTGACCGATGAAAAACTGTTTTTT. It is translated as CASSLTDEKLFF.

The chain employs TRBV11-3 and TRBJ2-2, with 16 bases that match TRBD2. Germline V gene sequence: CDR1 SGHNT, CDR2 YENEEA. The CDR3 covers 17 residues. Trimming at V came to 5 bases and at J to 3 bases, leaving 3 bases not matched to a gene. CDR3 nucleotide sequence: TGTGCCAGCAGCGTGGGACTAGCGGGAGGGTACACCGGGGAGCTGTTTTTT. The encoded protein is CASSVGLAGGYTGELFF.

Written as DNA, the CDR3 is TGTGCCAGCAGGCGCGGACGGGCCTACGAGCAGTACTTC. It specifies CASRRGRAYEQYF. This chain connects TRBV6-6 to TRBJ2-7; no firm D call. V dropped 6 bases and J dropped 2 bases, with 11 bases sitting between them. CDR3 length equals 13 residues. Germline values: CDR1 MNHNY, CDR2 SVGAGI (reference sequence).

The genes are TRBV29-1 and TRBJ1-1, with D possibly matching TRBD1 (5 bases). This CDR3 is 13 amino acids long. CDR1 is SQVTM, CDR2 ANQGSEA, per germline. Trimming took off 8 bases at V and 0 bases at J, with 13 bases between the two ends. CDR3 DNA sequence: TGCAGCACTCGACAGAGCATGAACACTGAAGCTTTCTTT. Protein product: CSTRQSMNTEAFF.

The V and J genes are TRBV4-1 and TRBJ2-5; no reliable D call. V dropped 0 bases and J dropped 2 bases, with 10 bases sitting between them. The CDR3 loop spans 15 amino acids. Germline-derived CDR1 and CDR2 are MGHRA and YSYEKL. CDR3 residues: CASSQDLVQQETQYF. CDR3 DNA sequence: TGCGCCAGCAGCCAAGATCTTGTCCAACAAGAGACCCAGTACTTC.

The chain is built from TRBV28 and TRBJ1-2; no reliable D call. The V gene lost 4 bases and the J gene lost 2 bases, with 20 bases spanning the gap. The CDR3 is 17 residues long. Germline lookup yields CDR1 MDHEN and CDR2 SYDVKM. CDR3 sequence (DNA): TGTGCCAGCAGTTCCCCGGCGCCAGGCCAGCTAAACTATGGCTACACCTTC. It specifies CASSSPAPGQLNYGYTF.

This chain uses TRBV19 with TRBJ1-5, with 7 nucleotides matching TRBD1. The V gene's germline CDR1 is LNHDA and CDR2 SQIVND (reference sequence). The CDR3 consists of 14 residues. Losses at the gene ends were 2 bases for V and 6 bases for J; bases not matched to a gene: 4. The CDR3: CASSIRAGGQPQHF. For the CDR3, the DNA is TGTGCCAGTAGTATAAGGGCAGGGGGTCAGCCCCAGCATTTT. The full variable domain, with the rest looked up from reference TRBV19 and TRBJ1-5, is DGGITQSPKYLFRKEGQNVTLSCEQNLNHDAMYWYRQDPGQGLRLIYYSQIVNDFQKGDIAEGYSVSREKKESFPLTVTSAQKNPTAFYLCASSIRAGGQPQHFGDGTRLSIL.